What follows are 19 T cell receptor beta chains derived from one specimen sequenced in a study of a mutant IDH1 vaccine in newly diagnosed glioma. The table came from immunoSEQ multiplex PCR; TCRdb's copy has only in-frame clones and leaves some out. The sample has some 68,000 clones; 75% to 85% are singletons. Time point defined: baseline, week 1 (first vaccination visit). Treatment in this sample: pre-vaccination baseline after standard-of-care therapy. This sample comprised PBMCs, obtained from a glioma patient treated with radiotherapy, temozolomide or both. These receptors came from a man aged 45-60 years with glioma.

The rearrangement links TRBV25-1 to TRBJ2-6, with a possible D match to TRBD2 (6 bases). With 8 bases removed from V and 2 bases from J, the gap between germline ends came to 13 bases. CDR1 is MGHDK and CDR2 is SYGVNS in the germline V gene. There are 15 residues in the CDR3. DNA for the CDR3: TGTGCCAGCGGGGGGAAGGGGACTGGGGCCAACGTCCTGACTTTC. Its translation is CASGGKGTGANVLTF.

The chain links TRBV15 to TRBJ2-1; 10 bases fit TRBD1. With 0 bases clipped from V and 6 bases from J, the junction kept 11 bases outside the gene matches. CDR1 and CDR2 (germline): LNHNV, YYDKDF (reference sequence). CDR3 size: 18 residues. CDR3 amino acids: CATSREANTGTGVNEQFF. The CDR3 bases are TGTGCCACCAGCAGAGAGGCCAATACCGGGACAGGGGTCAATGAGCAGTTCTTC.

CDR3 protein: CASSPLTVLNTEAFF. CDR3 DNA sequence: TGTGCCAGCTCACCATTGACAGTTTTGAACACTGAAGCTTTCTTT. The rearrangement uses TRBV18 and TRBJ1-1; weak D call: TRBD1 (5 bases). V lost 2 bases and J lost 0, with 10 bases in between. The CDR3 is made up of 15 amino acids. CDR1 is KGHSH, CDR2 LQKENI, per germline.

This clone was detected a few times. V is TRBV5-1 and J is TRBJ1-4; D remains unclear. Germline values: CDR1 SGHRS, CDR2 YFSETQ. The CDR3 extends over 14 amino acids. V lost 0 bases and J lost 4, with 7 bases in between. The CDR3 reads CASSLGSGNEKLFF. The CDR3 bases are TGCGCCAGCAGCTTGGGGTCCGGTAATGAAAAACTGTTTTTT.

For the CDR3, the DNA is TGTGCCATCAGTGATTCAGGGAACACTGAAGCTTTCTTT. It specifies CAISDSGNTEAFF. The chain joins TRBV10-3 to TRBJ1-1; D ambiguous. Germline V lookup: CDR1 ENHRY, CDR2 SYGVKD. This CDR3 contains 13 residues. The V end was cut by 3 bases, the J end by 1 base, with 6 bases between.

This rearrangement joins TRBV29-1 to TRBJ2-1; 15 bases map to TRBD2. The V gene end was trimmed by 7 bases and the J gene end by 6 bases; junction bases not matched to a gene: 4. Germline V lookup: CDR1 SQVTM, CDR2 ANQGSEA. This CDR3 has 14 amino acids. The CDR3 DNA follows: TGCAGCGCCGGGACTAGCGGGGGGCCCAATGAGCAGTTCTTC. Amino acids: CSAGTSGGPNEQFF.

This clone was picked up a small number of times. The V call is TRBV5-1, the J call TRBJ1-1; D call uncertain. The V gene's germline CDR1 is SGHRS and CDR2 YFSETQ. The ends were cut back, 0 bases at V and 5 bases at J, with 8 bases in the middle. The CDR3 consists of 13 residues. CDR3 amino acids: CASSLGERTEAFF. The DNA of the CDR3 is TGCGCCAGCAGCTTGGGGGAGAGGACTGAAGCTTTCTTT.

This clone was picked up a small number of times. The genes are TRBV7-9 and TRBJ2-2, with D hard to call. The V end was cut by 1 base, the J end by 3 bases, with 3 bases between. Germline lookup yields CDR1 SEHNR and CDR2 FQNEAQ (reference sequence). This CDR3 is built from 13 residues. This chain's CDR3 is CASSLGDTGELFF. In DNA form, the CDR3 reads TGTGCCAGCAGCTTAGGGGACACCGGGGAGCTGTTTTTT.

V gene TRBV5-4 combines with J gene TRBJ1-2; 11 bases match TRBD1. This CDR3 has 15 residues. V shed 3 bases and J 4 bases; nucleotides not matched to a gene: 5. Looked up from germline, CDR1 is SGHNT and CDR2 is YYREEE (reference sequence). CDR3 DNA sequence: TGTGCCAGCAGCTGGGGGACAGGGGGTGGCTATGGCTACACCTTC. Amino acids: CASSWGTGGGYGYTF.

The CDR3 protein is CASSSPQGVDTGELFF. The CDR3 DNA follows: TGTGCCAGCAGCTCTCCACAGGGGGTTGACACCGGGGAGCTGTTTTTT. This chain joins TRBV7-2 and TRBJ2-2, with 8 bases lining up with TRBD1. Germline V lookup: CDR1 SGHTA, CDR2 FQGNSA. The CDR3 loop spans 16 amino acids. V gave up 4 bases and J gave up 3 bases; unmatched junction bases: 7.

J is TRBJ1-3 and V is TRBV6-1, with D unclear. Germline loops: CDR1 MNHNS, CDR2 SASEGT. Trimming cost V 0 bases and J 0 bases, with 12 bases left between them. The CDR3 extends over 17 amino acids. The CDR3 is CASSEAHGGSSGNTIYF. DNA for the CDR3: TGTGCCAGCAGTGAAGCCCACGGCGGAAGCTCTGGAAACACCATATATTTT.

The genes are TRBV14 and TRBJ2-7; weak D call: TRBD1 (6 bases). V shed 4 bases and J shed 6 bases, with 28 bases lying between them. CDR1 is SGHDN and CDR2 is FVKESK in the germline V gene. This CDR3 comprises 18 residues. The CDR3 DNA reads TGTGCCAGCAGCCGCGTTAGGTCGCCTCAGGGGACCTTCTTCGAGCAGTACTTC. This codes for CASSRVRSPQGTFFEQYF. The full variable domain, with the rest looked up from reference TRBV14 and TRBJ2-7, is EAGVTQFPSHSVIEKGQTVTLRCDPISGHDNLYWYRRVMGKEIKFLLHFVKESKQDESGMPNNRFLAERTGGTYSTLKVQPAELEDSGVYFCASSRVRSPQGTFFEQYFGPGTRLTVT.

J is TRBJ1-2 and V is TRBV4-1; D is unresolved. In germline, CDR1 is MGHRA, CDR2 YSYEKL. This CDR3 region has 14 residues. Trimming shortened V by 1 base and J by 0 bases, and 6 bases separated the two germline ends. The CDR3 DNA reads as TGCGCCAGCAGCCAAGTCGGCACTAACTATGGCTACACCTTC. Translated, it gives CASSQVGTNYGYTF.

The chain joins TRBV4-1 to TRBJ1-5, with 7 positions matching TRBD1. V lost 4 bases, J lost 4 bases, and 7 bases stayed unmatched. The CDR3 is made up of 15 amino acids. The germline V gene has CDR1 MGHRA and CDR2 YSYEKL. For the CDR3, the DNA is TGCGCCAGCAGCCGACAGGGAGGTGGGAATCAGCCCCAGCATTTT. Translation: CASSRQGGGNQPQHF.

The rearrangement uses TRBV18 and TRBJ2-2; D remains unclear. V was trimmed by 6 bases and J by 8 bases, leaving 10 bases between them. The CDR3 is made up of 12 amino acids. The germline V gene has CDR1 KGHSH and CDR2 LQKENI. CDR3 in amino acids: CASSHPKGELFF. As DNA, the CDR3 is TGTGCCAGCTCTCACCCCAAAGGGGAGCTGTTTTTT.

The genes are TRBV30 and TRBJ1-2; TRBD1 aligns across 9 bases. Trimming at V came to 2 bases and at J to 4 bases, leaving 8 bases not matched to a gene. Per germline, CDR1 GTSNPN and CDR2 SVGIG (reference sequence). The CDR3 runs to 15 residues. CDR3 nucleotide sequence: TGTGCCTGGAGTAATGGACAGGGGAAACGCTATGGCTACACCTTC. Protein sequence: CAWSNGQGKRYGYTF. Full variable domain (rest looked up from reference TRBV30 and TRBJ1-2): SQTIHQWPATLVQPVGSPLSLECTVEGTSNPNLYWYRQAAGRGLQLLFYSVGIGQISSEVPQNLSASRPQDRQFILSSKKLLLSDSGFYLCAWSNGQGKRYGYTFGSGTRLTVV.

The rearrangement uses TRBV10-3 and TRBJ2-2; either TRBD1 or TRBD2 may supply D (5 bases each). Germline V CDR1 and CDR2: ENHRY, SYGVKD. The V end lost 3 bases, the J end lost 1 base, and 12 bases lay between the germline ends. The CDR3 covers 16 residues. CDR3 in DNA: TGTGCCATCAGTGAAACTACGGGGCTGAACACCGGGGAGCTGTTTTTT. This codes for CAISETTGLNTGELFF.

This clone was detected only a few times. The chain uses TRBV2 and TRBJ2-3; possible D gene TRBD1, 5 bases. CDR1 and CDR2 (germline): SNHLY, FYNNEI. This CDR3 contains 14 residues. Deletions cut 8 bases from V and 1 base from J, with 13 bases between. CDR3 in amino acids: CASLQGFGTDTQYF. DNA for the CDR3: TGTGCCAGCCTTCAGGGTTTTGGCACAGATACGCAGTATTTT.

V usage is TRBV7-2 and J usage is TRBJ2-7; 8 bases match TRBD2. The CDR3 spans 13 residues. V shed 2 bases and J 7 bases; nucleotides not matched to a gene: 4. Germline loops: CDR1 SGHTA, CDR2 FQGNSA. The CDR3 DNA follows: TGTGCCAGCAGCTTATCGGGAGGGCAGGAGCAGTACTTC. As protein: CASSLSGGQEQYF.